This T cell receptor beta chain was sequenced in a study of cytomegalovirus exposure and HLA in healthy donors. The study sampled nominally healthy donors, though unrecorded immune exposures were likely. Concerning this clone itself: Antigen unknown.

Study results and caveats: Later, an analysis showed that TCR beta chains associated with HLA were more clonally expanded than others that were equally common. As confirmed in vitro, three CMV-associated chains were specific for CMV antigens. It was reported that TCR beta sequences correctly inferred the HLA-A and HLA-B alleles for most subjects.

It was with 60 Vbeta and 13 Jbeta primers that the PCR ran. This table comes from immunoSEQ multiplex PCR, and its TCRdb copy is limited to in-frame clones, with some not included. This sample has 75,000 to 95,000 clones, with roughly 80% found just once. V lost 2 bases, J lost 4 bases, and 3 bases stayed unmatched. This CDR3 spans 15 amino acids. Looked up from germline, CDR1 is MNHNS and CDR2 is SASEGT. What was sequenced was PBMCs. The receptor's source is a human donor in good health. This chain links TRBV6-1 with TRBJ1-3; 9 bases fit TRBD1. CDR3 protein: CASSEQQGAGNTIYF. CDR3 coding DNA: TGTGCCAGCAGTGAACAACAGGGGGCCGGAAACACCATATATTTT.